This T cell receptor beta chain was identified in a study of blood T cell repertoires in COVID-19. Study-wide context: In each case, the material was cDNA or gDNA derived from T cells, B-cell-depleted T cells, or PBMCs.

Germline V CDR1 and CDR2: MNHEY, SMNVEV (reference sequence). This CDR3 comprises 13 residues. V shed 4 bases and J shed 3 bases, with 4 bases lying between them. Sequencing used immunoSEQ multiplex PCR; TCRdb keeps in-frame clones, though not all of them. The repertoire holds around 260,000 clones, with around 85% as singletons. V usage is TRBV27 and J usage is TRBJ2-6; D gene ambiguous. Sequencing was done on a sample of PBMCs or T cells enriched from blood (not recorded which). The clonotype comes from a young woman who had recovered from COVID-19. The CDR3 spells CASSSNGANVLTF. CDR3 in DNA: TGTGCCAGCAGTTCAAATGGGGCCAACGTCCTGACTTTC.